Listed below are T cell receptor beta chains from one sample, sequenced in a study of molecular identifiers for immune sequencing clone quantification. Each CDR3 protein gets one entry after TCRdb re-called the PCR reads with MiXCR. The sample consists of around 480,000 distinct CDR3 sequences, 20% to 25% of them appearing once. The sample comprised naive CD8+ T cells from blood, with Jurkat cell RNA spiked in. These receptors all stem from a human donor in good health. Some libraries in this study had Jurkat cell RNA spiked in. Each CDR3 is given without its conserved first and last residue. Clone size is shown for a subset of rows, as once, few, many or a class of expanded clone.

v_gene,j_gene,abundance,CDR3aa
TRBV18,TRBJ2-3,few,ASSPYLFLAGEATPTDTQY
TRBV6-5,TRBJ2-5,few,ASSYSSPLSRGGQETQY
TRBV11-3,TRBJ2-2,-,ASSFEGDTGELF
TRBV7-9,TRBJ2-7,-,ASSHSTSVYEQY
TRBV3-1,TRBJ2-2,few,ASSLHLDSANTGELF
TRBV6-5,TRBJ1-2,few,ASSPGQGISGYT
TRBV6-2/TRBV6-3,TRBJ2-1,few,ASSYSKAHNEQF
TRBV3-1,TRBJ2-2,many,ASSQVMRSRNTGELF
TRBV4-1,TRBJ2-3,few,ASSQKRSYSGEHYLSDTQY
TRBV19,TRBJ2-3,-,ASSSPDRGIRDTQY
TRBV23-1,TRBJ2-1,-,ASSQRVYRNEQF
TRBV5-1,TRBJ2-6,many,ASSQYPTGDGANVLT
TRBV6-6,TRBJ2-3,many,ASSYLPSGGRTDTQY
TRBV5-8,TRBJ2-2,-,ASSFLAGSPGELF
TRBV4-3,TRBJ1-4,-,ASSPFDIRQGRGATNEKPF
TRBV7-2,TRBJ2-7,-,ASSLACGGYEQY
TRBV6-5,TRBJ1-1,-,ASSLFGQGGDTEAF
TRBV9,TRBJ1-2,-,ASSVVSSNAPNGYT
TRBV12-3/TRBV12-4,TRBJ2-3,many,ASSLVQPSASTDTQY
TRBV5-1,TRBJ2-7,many,ASSFRSAGAYEQY
TRBV30,TRBJ2-7,-,AWSLLSADEQY
TRBV27,TRBJ1-5,many,ASSLSPYQPQH
TRBV28,TRBJ2-7,many,ASRMAERPVPYEQY
TRBV6-1,TRBJ2-7,many,ASRTGVLYYEQY
TRBV30,TRBJ2-1,few,AWSVMGGTEQF
TRBV7-9,TRBJ1-5,-,ASTELRFSSQPQH
TRBV4-3,TRBJ2-7,few,ASSQDIAGGRKEQY
TRBV29-1,TRBJ1-1,many,SVDGGYTEAF
TRBV5-6,TRBJ1-5,-,ASSSRTGPSNQPQH
TRBV12-3/TRBV12-4,TRBJ1-1,many,ASSSSTGGYTEAF
TRBV30,TRBJ2-2,-,AWSPTSFGGELF
TRBV2,TRBJ1-5,many,ASSPGQGYQPQH
TRBV27,TRBJ2-2,-,ASSSTTDPGELF
TRBV2,TRBJ1-5,-,ASSEGTGIGNQPQH
TRBV12-3/TRBV12-4,TRBJ2-2,few,ASSHPVDTSNTGELF
TRBV4-1,TRBJ1-5,-,ASSPLGVTRGLNQPQH
TRBV5-1,TRBJ2-3,many,ASSPLTGGEVTDTQY
TRBV7-9,TRBJ2-7,many,ASSATGQGQY
TRBV11-2,TRBJ1-2,-,ASSPSPGGTNYGYT
TRBV11-2,TRBJ2-3,many,ASSLSVGGFDTQY
TRBV11-2,TRBJ2-2,-,ASSLVVRGGPGELF
TRBV7-9,TRBJ1-3,-,ASSPVPGNTIY
TRBV19,TRBJ2-7,-,ASSAMDSPYELY
TRBV6-4,TRBJ1-1,few,ASRAQGAPNTEAF
TRBV12-3/TRBV12-4,TRBJ1-2,many,ASRDSHGKDYGYT
TRBV7-6,TRBJ1-1,many,ASSLSPAGMNTEAF
TRBV5-6,TRBJ2-7,many,ASSWDRSSYEQY
TRBV4-3,TRBJ1-2,many,ASSQDGAGYYGYT
TRBV6-1,TRBJ2-5,few,ASSYRGRKPQETQY
TRBV29-1,TRBJ2-7,many,SVEGAPDEQY
TRBV5-6,TRBJ2-2,-,ASSLWQGSNTGELF
TRBV2,TRBJ2-7,-,ASSEPRDAGTSEPYEQY
TRBV4-3,TRBJ2-7,-,ASSQGRQVAYEQY
TRBV27,TRBJ1-4,many,ASSLLGSNEKLF
TRBV12-3/TRBV12-4,TRBJ1-5,few,ASSPGGHHQPQH
TRBV3-1,TRBJ1-6,-,ASSQDFGSPLH
TRBV14,TRBJ1-4,-,ASSQDGGGNEKLF
TRBV7-9,TRBJ1-2,-,ASSLFPTGVNYGYT
TRBV20-1,TRBJ2-3,-,SARDLGQGVTDTQY
TRBV7-9,TRBJ1-1,-,ASSLGPGDPGNTEAL